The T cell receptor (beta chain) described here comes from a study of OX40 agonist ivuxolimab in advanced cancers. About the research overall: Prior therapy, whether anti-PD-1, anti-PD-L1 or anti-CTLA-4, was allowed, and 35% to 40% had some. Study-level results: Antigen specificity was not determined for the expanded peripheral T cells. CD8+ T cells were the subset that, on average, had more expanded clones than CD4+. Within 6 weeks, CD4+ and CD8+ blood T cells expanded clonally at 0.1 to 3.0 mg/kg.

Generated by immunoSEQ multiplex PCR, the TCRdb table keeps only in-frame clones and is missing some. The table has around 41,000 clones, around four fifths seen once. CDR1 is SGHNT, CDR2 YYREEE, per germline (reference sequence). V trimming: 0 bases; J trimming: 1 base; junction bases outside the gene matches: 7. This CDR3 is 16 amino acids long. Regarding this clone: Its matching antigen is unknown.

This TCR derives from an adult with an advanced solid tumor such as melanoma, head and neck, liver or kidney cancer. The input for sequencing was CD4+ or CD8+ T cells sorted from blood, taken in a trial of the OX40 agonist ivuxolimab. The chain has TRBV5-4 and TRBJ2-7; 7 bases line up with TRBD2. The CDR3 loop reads CASSLARQAGSYEQYF. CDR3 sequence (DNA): TGTGCCAGCAGCTTGGCAAGGCAAGCGGGATCCTACGAGCAGTACTTC.